One and the same sample provided the 7 T cell receptor beta chains below, sequenced in a study of PD-1 blockade in classical Hodgkin lymphoma. Each patient relapsed following autologous stem cell transplantation, and prior brentuximab vedotin exposure differed. TCRdb's copy holds only in-frame clones and misses some; the assay was immunoSEQ multiplex PCR. The sample has about 150,000 clones; about 78% are singletons. The sequencing used peripheral blood mononuclear cells (PBMCs), collected before the second cycle of nivolumab. All receptors come from a human donor with classical Hodgkin lymphoma.

The V gene is TRBV29-1, the J gene TRBJ2-1; tentatively, D is TRBD2 (5 bases). The CDR3 loop spans 12 amino acids. V was pared by 3 bases and J by 8 bases, with 11 bases between. CDR1 and CDR2 (germline): SQVTM, ANQGSEA. CDR3: CSVDGASHEQFF. Written as DNA, the CDR3 is TGCAGCGTTGACGGTGCTAGCCATGAGCAGTTCTTC.

This clone was detected once. The chain joins TRBV7-2 to TRBJ1-1; 8 bases line up with TRBD1. CDR1 and CDR2 (germline): SGHTA, FQGNSA. CDR3 length: 15 amino acids. V shed 5 bases, J shed 0 bases, and the junction held 5 bases outside the gene matches. CDR3 in amino acids: CASSGPGQVNTEAFF. The CDR3 DNA sequence: TGTGCCAGCAGCGGCCCGGGACAGGTGAACACTGAAGCTTTCTTT.

The chain carries TRBV11-2 and TRBJ2-5; TRBD2 aligns across 7 bases. The junction had 5 bases not matched to a gene; V was cut back by 7 bases and J by 3 bases. CDR1 is SGHAT, CDR2 FQNNGV, per germline. CDR3 length: 13 residues. CDR3 nucleotides: TGTGCCAGCACGAGGGCGGGAGAAGAGACCCAGTACTTC. Encoded protein: CASTRAGEETQYF.

The chain couples TRBV28 to TRBJ1-4, with D hard to call. CDR1 MDHEN and CDR2 SYDVKM come from the germline V gene. V lost 5 bases, J lost 4 bases, and 14 bases lay in between. The CDR3 extends over 15 amino acids. CDR3 loop: CASSLSWSNNEKLFF. The CDR3 nucleotides are TGTGCCAGCAGTCTGAGTTGGTCTAATAATGAAAAACTGTTTTTT.

The J gene is TRBJ2-2, the V gene TRBV18, with TRBD2 matching over 7 bases. V shed 6 bases and J 1 base; nucleotides not matched to a gene: 11. CDR1 is KGHSH and CDR2 is LQKENI in the germline V gene. CDR3 length: 17 amino acids. The CDR3 bases are TGTGCCAGCTCCCCGCGCGGCGGGGGAGGGAACACCGGGGAGCTGTTTTTT. Translated: CASSPRGGGGNTGELFF.

The chain joins TRBV5-3 to TRBJ2-1, with 11 nucleotides matching TRBD2. TRBV5-3 counts as an open reading frame of uncertain function. J gave up 3 bases and V 2 bases, and 7 bases lay outside the gene matches. CDR3 length: 17 amino acids. The CDR3 bases are TGTGCCAGAAGCTTCCCCCGGACTAGCGGGTACTACAATGAGCAGTTCTTC. Translated: CARSFPRTSGYYNEQFF.

V and J are TRBV5-6 and TRBJ1-3, with D maybe TRBD1 (5 bases). V lost 0 bases to trimming and J lost 0 bases, with 10 bases between them. The CDR3 has 16 amino acids. The V gene's germline CDR1 is SGHDT and CDR2 YYEEEE. The CDR3 reads CASSLGGSSSGNTIYF. CDR3 coding DNA: TGTGCCAGCAGCTTGGGGGGGAGCAGCTCTGGAAACACCATATATTTT.